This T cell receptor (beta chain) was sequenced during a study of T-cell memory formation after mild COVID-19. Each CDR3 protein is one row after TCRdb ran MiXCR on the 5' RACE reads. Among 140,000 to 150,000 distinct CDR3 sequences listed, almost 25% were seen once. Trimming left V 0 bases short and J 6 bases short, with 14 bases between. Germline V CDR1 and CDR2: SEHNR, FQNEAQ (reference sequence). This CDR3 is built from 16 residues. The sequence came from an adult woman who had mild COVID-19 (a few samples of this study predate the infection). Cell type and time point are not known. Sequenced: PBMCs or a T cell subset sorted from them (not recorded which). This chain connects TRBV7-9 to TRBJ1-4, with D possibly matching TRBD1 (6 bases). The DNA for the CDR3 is TGTGCCAGCAGCTTAGCGCACGGGGGCGCTGATGAAAAACTGTTTTTT. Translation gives CASSLAHGGADEKLFF. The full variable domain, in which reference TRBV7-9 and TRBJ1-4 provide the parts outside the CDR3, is DTGVSQNPRHKITKRGQNVTFRCDPISEHNRLYWYRQTLGQGPEFLTYFQNEAQLEKSRLLSDRFSAERPKGSFSTLEIQRTEQGDSAMYLCASSLAHGGADEKLFFGSGTQLSVL.